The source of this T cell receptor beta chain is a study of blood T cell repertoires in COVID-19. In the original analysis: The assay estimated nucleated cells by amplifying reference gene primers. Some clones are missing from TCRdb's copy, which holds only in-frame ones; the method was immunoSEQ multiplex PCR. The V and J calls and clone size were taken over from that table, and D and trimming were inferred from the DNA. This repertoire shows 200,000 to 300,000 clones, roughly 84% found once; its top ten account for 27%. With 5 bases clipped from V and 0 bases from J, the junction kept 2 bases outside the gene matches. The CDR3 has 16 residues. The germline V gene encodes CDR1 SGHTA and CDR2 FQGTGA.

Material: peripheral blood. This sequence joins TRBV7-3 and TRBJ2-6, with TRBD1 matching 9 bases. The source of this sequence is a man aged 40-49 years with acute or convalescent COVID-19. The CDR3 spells CASSLQGASGANVLTF. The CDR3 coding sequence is TGTGCCAGCAGCCTACAGGGGGCCTCTGGGGCCAACGTCCTGACTTTC.